The 27 T cell receptor beta chains below were found in one sample sequenced in a study of blood T cell repertoires in COVID-19. Profiled with immunoSEQ multiplex PCR; TCRdb holds only in-frame clones, not every one. The profile shows tens of thousands of clones, 88% of them singletons. Specimen: peripheral blood. Receptors originate from a woman in her seventies with active COVID-19.

The chain uses TRBV5-5 and TRBJ2-5, with no clear D. V was pared by 3 bases and J by 2 bases, with 5 bases between. The CDR3 is 12 amino acids. CDR1 is SGHKS, CDR2 YYEKEE, per germline (reference sequence). CDR3 nucleotides: TGTGCCAGCAGCTCAGAACAAGAGACCCAGTACTTC. It codes for CASSSEQETQYF.

The J gene is TRBJ2-1, the V gene TRBV7-9; 12 bases agree with TRBD2. This CDR3 has 14 amino acids. Germline V gene lookup returns CDR1 SEHNR and CDR2 FQNEAQ (reference sequence). V lost 3 bases to trimming and J lost 10 bases; unmatched junction nucleotides: 4. CDR3 DNA sequence: TGTGCCAGCAGCTTTCTAGCGGGGGGGCGGGAGCAGTTCTTC. This gives the protein CASSFLAGGREQFF.

The V call is TRBV18, the J call TRBJ2-3; 9 bases fit TRBD2. CDR3 length: 15 residues. J was trimmed by 1 base and V by 3 bases; bases with no gene match: 2. From germline, CDR1 is KGHSH and CDR2 LQKENI. DNA of the CDR3: TGTGCCAGCTCACCCTTAGCGGGGGGCACAGATACGCAGTATTTT. It yields the protein CASSPLAGGTDTQYF.

V usage is TRBV4-3 and J usage is TRBJ1-2; no reliable D call. V was trimmed by 1 base and J by 4 bases, leaving 13 bases between them. Germline loops: CDR1 LGHNA, CDR2 YSLEER. This CDR3 is 15 amino acids long. CDR3: CASSQGGDGTYGYTF. The CDR3 DNA reads TGCGCCAGCAGCCAAGGTGGAGACGGCACCTATGGCTACACCTTC.

The chain joins TRBV5-1 to TRBJ2-5; 10 bases map to TRBD1. The V gene's germline CDR1 is SGHRS and CDR2 YFSETQ. This CDR3 region has 15 residues. Unmatched junction bases numbered 4, after V lost 4 bases and J lost 1 base. The CDR3 sequence is CASSRRTGGQETQYF. The CDR3, as DNA: TGCGCCAGCAGCCGCCGGACAGGGGGCCAAGAGACCCAGTACTTC.

The chain employs TRBV3-1 (or the pseudogene TRBV3-2) and TRBJ2-1; tentatively, D is TRBD1 (5 bases). Germline-derived CDR1 and CDR2 are LGHDT and YNNKEL (reference sequence). The V end was cut by 0 bases, the J end by 9 bases, with 12 bases between. The CDR3 is made up of 14 amino acids. CDR3 in DNA: TGTGCCAGCAGCCAAGATCTGCCAGGGCCTGAGCAGTTCTTC. The encoded protein is CASSQDLPGPEQFF.

This clone has more than one count but fewer than ten. This chain uses TRBV6-1 with TRBJ1-4; 9 bases map to TRBD1. Germline loops: CDR1 MNHNS, CDR2 SASEGT. With V trimmed by 3 bases and J by 6 bases, 2 bases remained unmatched. CDR3 size: 14 residues. The CDR3 here is CASSDGTGHEKLFF. DNA of the CDR3: TGTGCCAGCAGTGACGGGACAGGGCATGAAAAACTGTTTTTT.

This clone is a singleton in its sample. The gene calls are TRBV28 and TRBJ2-5; 7 bases are a match to TRBD1. From germline, CDR1 is MDHEN and CDR2 SYDVKM. This CDR3 comprises 15 residues. J lost 5 bases, V lost 6 bases, and 12 bases had no gene match. This CDR3 reads CASSPGPDRVETQYF. The CDR3 nucleotides read TGTGCCAGCAGCCCGGGCCCCGACAGGGTGGAGACCCAGTACTTC.

V and J are TRBV10-3 and TRBJ1-2; D may be TRBD1 (5 bases). Per germline, CDR1 ENHRY and CDR2 SYGVKD. The CDR3 is made up of 16 amino acids. V gave up 0 bases and J gave up 5 bases, with 16 bases separating them. CDR3 sequence: CAISESGGDAVYGYTF. In DNA, the CDR3 is TGTGCCATCAGTGAGTCGGGAGGGGATGCCGTGTATGGCTACACCTTC.

The rearrangement links TRBV24-1 to TRBJ2-1; tentatively, D is TRBD2 (5 bases). Germline CDR1 reads KGHDR; CDR2 reads SFDVKD. The V end was cut by 3 bases, the J end by 7 bases, with 9 bases between. The CDR3 is 13 residues long. In DNA form, the CDR3 reads TGTGCCACCAGTGATCCCACTAGGAATGAGCAGTTCTTC. Translated: CATSDPTRNEQFF.

This CDR3 is CASCGGAADTQYF. The CDR3 DNA reads TGTGCCAGCTGCGGGGGGGCGGCAGATACGCAGTATTTT. The chain links TRBV6-5 to TRBJ2-3; 9 positions match TRBD2. Germline V gene lookup returns CDR1 MNHEY and CDR2 SVGAGI. J was trimmed by 4 bases and V by 8 bases; bases with no gene match: 4. The CDR3 covers 13 residues.

In this sample, this clone turned up once. The chain employs TRBV28 and TRBJ2-7; D is unclear. Trimming stripped 3 bases from V and 1 base from J, with 13 bases between. Germline values: CDR1 MDHEN, CDR2 SYDVKM. The CDR3 runs to 15 residues. Here the CDR3 reads CASSFGPTPSYEQYF. CDR3 bases: TGTGCCAGCAGTTTCGGTCCCACTCCATCCTACGAGCAGTACTTC.

The chain has TRBV18 and TRBJ1-1, with TRBD1 matching 7 bases. Germline V gene sequence: CDR1 KGHSH, CDR2 LQKENI. This CDR3 spans 16 amino acids. Trimming removed 6 bases from V and 2 bases from J; junction bases left unmatched: 12. The CDR3 DNA reads TGTGCCAGCTCCCCCAACGCGGGACAGACAAACACTGAAGCTTTCTTT. The encoded protein is CASSPNAGQTNTEAFF. The whole variable domain, remainder taken from reference TRBV18 and TRBJ1-1, is NAGVMQNPRHLVRRRGQEARLRCSPMKGHSHVYWYRQLPEEGLKFMVYLQKENIIDESGMPKERFSAEFPKEGPSILRIQQVVRGDSAAYFCASSPNAGQTNTEAFFGQGTRLTVV.

The V and J genes are TRBV19 and TRBJ1-6, with D tentatively TRBD1 (5 bases). CDR3 length: 14 residues. With 1 base removed from V and 5 bases from J, the gap between germline ends came to 6 bases. Germline assignment: CDR1 LNHDA and CDR2 SQIVND (reference sequence). Here the CDR3 DNA reads TGTGCCAGTAGTATAGCAGGGAATAATTCACCCCTCCACTTT. As protein: CASSIAGNNSPLHF. Combining the CDR3 with reference TRBV19 and TRBJ1-6 gives the whole variable domain DGGITQSPKYLFRKEGQNVTLSCEQNLNHDAMYWYRQDPGQGLRLIYYSQIVNDFQKGDIAEGYSVSREKKESFPLTVTSAQKNPTAFYLCASSIAGNNSPLHFGNGTRLTVT.

The V gene is TRBV6-2 or TRBV6-3, the J gene TRBJ2-7, with D uncertain. CDR3 length: 15 amino acids. The V and J ends lost 2 bases and 0 bases respectively, with 11 bases between them. Germline V CDR1 and CDR2: MNHEY, SVGEGT. DNA for the CDR3: TGTGCCAGCAGTTACCCCCAGGCTGCCTCCTACGAGCAGTACTTC. As protein: CASSYPQAASYEQYF.

This rearrangement joins TRBV6-5 to TRBJ1-1; the match to TRBD1 covers 7 bases. Trimming cost V 0 bases and J 4 bases; bases outside gene matches: 5. CDR1 and CDR2 from the germline V gene are MNHEY and SVGAGI. This CDR3 spans 15 amino acids. The CDR3 here is CASSYSYAGGTEAFF. The DNA of the CDR3 is TGTGCCAGCAGTTACTCGTATGCAGGGGGCACTGAAGCTTTCTTT.

This clone has a handful of counts. CDR3 residues: CASSQDPRVEKLFF. The CDR3 bases are TGTGCCAGCAGCCAAGATCCCAGGGTTGAAAAACTGTTTTTT. The V call is TRBV3-1 (or the pseudogene TRBV3-2), the J call TRBJ1-4; tentative D call: TRBD1 (5 bases). V was pared by 0 bases and J by 7 bases, with 9 bases between. There are 14 residues in the CDR3. Germline V CDR1 and CDR2: LGHDT, YNNKEL (reference sequence).

This clone was seen a handful of times. The same CDR3 is also encoded by other DNA sequences in this sample. The chain recombines TRBV27 with TRBJ1-1; 7 nucleotides align to TRBD1. The CDR3 runs to 14 residues. The germline CDR1 and CDR2 sequences are MNHEY and SMNVEV (reference sequence). Trimming at V came to 6 bases and at J to 1 base, leaving 5 bases not matched to a gene. CDR3 DNA sequence: TGTGCCAGCAGCCCCGGGACAGCGAACACTGAAGCTTTCTTT. This gives the protein CASSPGTANTEAFF.

This sequence joins TRBV7-9 and TRBJ2-1; D remains ambiguous. Trimming left V 2 bases short and J 8 bases short, with 16 bases between. In germline, CDR1 is SEHNR, CDR2 FQNEAQ (reference sequence). There are 15 residues in the CDR3. CDR3 amino acids: CASSLMNSPGDEQFF. In DNA form, the CDR3 reads TGTGCCAGCAGCTTAATGAACTCTCCAGGCGATGAGCAGTTCTTC. Variable domain in full (rest from reference TRBV7-9 and TRBJ2-1): DTGVSQNPRHKITKRGQNVTFRCDPISEHNRLYWYRQTLGQGPEFLTYFQNEAQLEKSRLLSDRFSAERPKGSFSTLEIQRTEQGDSAMYLCASSLMNSPGDEQFFGPGTRLTVL.

The J gene is TRBJ1-5, the V gene TRBV28, with D possibly being TRBD1 (5 bases). This CDR3 spans 15 amino acids. Trimming cost V 2 bases and J 2 bases, with 10 bases left between them. Germline V CDR1 and CDR2: MDHEN, SYDVKM. This CDR3 reads CASSLRGGGNQPQHF. The CDR3, as DNA: TGTGCCAGCAGTTTAAGGGGAGGGGGCAATCAGCCCCAGCATTTT.

V and J are TRBV2 and TRBJ2-1, with 14 bases identical to TRBD2. This CDR3 contains 16 residues. J gave up 3 bases and V 5 bases, and 3 bases lay outside the gene matches. CDR1 is SNHLY and CDR2 is FYNNEI in the germline V gene. The CDR3 loop reads CASSRTSGGHYNEQFF. For the CDR3, the DNA is TGTGCCAGCAGTAGGACTAGCGGGGGGCACTACAATGAGCAGTTCTTC.

The CDR3: CASSEDGGAEYF. The CDR3 coding sequence is TGTGCCAGCAGTGAGGACGGGGGGGCGGAGTACTTC. The chain carries TRBV2 and TRBJ2-7; the match to TRBD2 covers 8 bases. This CDR3 is built from 12 residues. With V trimmed by 3 bases and J by 11 bases, 6 bases remained unmatched. The V gene's germline CDR1 is SNHLY and CDR2 FYNNEI.

This clone was recorded only once. The rearrangement uses TRBV6-1 and TRBJ2-5; 10 bases fit TRBD2. V shed 1 base and J 3 bases; nucleotides not matched to a gene: 8. Per the germline V gene, CDR1 is MNHNS and CDR2 is SASEGT. The CDR3 is 17 residues long. The CDR3 DNA reads TGTGCCAGCAGTGAAGAAAGCGGGGGGGCCGGGGAAGAGACCCAGTACTTC. Translated, it gives CASSEESGGAGEETQYF.

This chain uses TRBV28 with TRBJ1-6; maybe TRBD1 (6 bases). Germline V gene data show CDR1 as MDHEN and CDR2 as SYDVKM. The CDR3 has 15 amino acids. Trimming removed 4 bases from V and 10 bases from J, with 17 bases in between. The CDR3: CASSSPTGEYSPLHF. CDR3 nucleotides: TGTGCCAGCAGTTCCCCGACAGGAGAATACTCACCCCTCCACTTT.

The rearrangement uses TRBV5-1 and TRBJ1-6; TRBD1 matches at 8 bases. Germline CDR1 is SGHRS and CDR2 is YFSETQ. The CDR3 runs 15 residues. After removal of 2 bases from V and 9 bases from J, the junction contained 7 bases not matched to a gene. CDR3 in amino acids: CASSLTTGAGSPLHF. CDR3 nucleotide sequence: TGCGCCAGCAGCTTAACGACAGGGGCGGGTTCACCCCTCCACTTT.

V gene TRBV11-3 combines with J gene TRBJ1-2; 8 positions agree with TRBD1. The CDR3 runs to 13 residues. Unmatched junction bases numbered 5, after V lost 2 bases and J lost 9 bases. In germline, CDR1 is SGHNT, CDR2 YENEEA. DNA for the CDR3: TGTGCCAGCAGCTTACAAGGACAGGGCAGCTACACCTTC. Translating it yields CASSLQGQGSYTF.

The V and J genes are TRBV28 and TRBJ1-5, with no clear D. Trimming pared 3 bases from V and 2 bases from J, leaving 23 bases between. This CDR3 has 19 residues. CDR1 and CDR2 from the germline V gene are MDHEN and SYDVKM. As DNA, the CDR3 is TGTGCCAGCAGTTTCGGTAGGGCTTATTCACTGGGAGGCAATCAGCCCCAGCATTTT. Amino acids: CASSFGRAYSLGGNQPQHF.